The 20 T cell receptor beta chains below all came from one sample that was sequenced in a study of blood T cell repertoires in COVID-19. TCRdb's table, derived via immunoSEQ multiplex PCR, lists solely in-frame clones and lacks some. The sample holds about 380,000 clones; about 90% are singletons and the top ten take 1% to 1.5%. Source material: PBMCs or T cells enriched from blood (not recorded which). The receptors here all came from a man aged 30 to 39 who had recovered from COVID-19.

The V gene is TRBV4-1, the J gene TRBJ2-7; TRBD2 matches at 11 bases. V lost 0 bases, J lost 4 bases, and 5 bases stayed unmatched. The CDR3 covers 16 residues. The germline V gene has CDR1 MGHRA and CDR2 YSYEKL. The CDR3 DNA reads TGCGCCAGCAGCCAAGAATCGGCTAGCGGGGGGTACGAGCAGTACTTC. Translating it yields CASSQESASGGYEQYF.

The chain carries TRBV4-1 and TRBJ2-7, with 9 bases aligning to TRBD1. The germline CDR1 and CDR2 sequences are MGHRA and YSYEKL. The length of the CDR3 is 15 residues. Germline trimming cut 1 base from V and 5 bases from J; bases unmatched to any gene: 6. The CDR3 nucleotides are TGCGCCAGCAGCCAAGTGGGACAGGGAGCGGACGAGCAGTACTTC. This codes for CASSQVGQGADEQYF.

The V gene is TRBV6-2 or TRBV6-3, the J gene TRBJ1-1, with 8 bases matching TRBD1. The CDR3 is made up of 14 amino acids. V lost 2 bases to trimming and J lost 4 bases; unmatched junction nucleotides: 3. Germline V lookup: CDR1 MNHEY, CDR2 SVGEGT. For the CDR3, the DNA is TGTGCCAGCAGTTACACAGGGGGGTTCACTGAAGCTTTCTTT. Translated: CASSYTGGFTEAFF.

For this clone: The sample has other DNA sequences that encode this CDR3 too. The chain links TRBV7-9 to TRBJ1-1; TRBD1 might be the D (6 bases). From germline, CDR1 is SEHNR and CDR2 FQNEAQ (reference sequence). The length of the CDR3 is 14 residues. The V end lost 2 bases, the J end lost 0 bases, and 7 bases lay between the germline ends. For the CDR3, the DNA is TGTGCCAGCAGCTTAAGGACAGTGAACACTGAAGCTTTCTTT. It yields the protein CASSLRTVNTEAFF.

The chain combines TRBV4-2 with TRBJ2-1, with 7 bases identical to TRBD1. The V gene's germline CDR1 is LGHNA and CDR2 YNFKEQ. The CDR3 is 21 residues long. V gave up 2 bases and J gave up 3 bases; unmatched junction bases: 22. CDR3 DNA sequence: TGTGCCAGCAGCCAAAGAAAGACCCGGGACAGAAACCAAAGGTTCTACAATGAGCAGTTCTTC. This codes for CASSQRKTRDRNQRFYNEQFF.

The V and J genes are TRBV5-1 and TRBJ1-1, with D perhaps TRBD1 (6 bases). CDR3 size: 14 residues. Germline V gene sequence: CDR1 SGHRS, CDR2 YFSETQ. V dropped 4 bases and J dropped 0 bases, with 10 bases sitting between them. DNA of the CDR3: TGCGCCAGCAGCACAGGGCCCATGAACACTGAAGCTTTCTTT. Translation: CASSTGPMNTEAFF.

The chain recombines TRBV6-2 or TRBV6-3 with TRBJ1-5, with TRBD1 as a possible D gene (5 bases). The length of the CDR3 is 14 residues. Germline-derived CDR1 and CDR2 are MNHEY and SVGEGT. V lost 2 bases and J lost 6, with 11 bases in between. The CDR3 DNA reads TGTGCCAGCAGTTACAGGGGATCGGGTCAGCCCCAGCATTTT. The encoded protein is CASSYRGSGQPQHF.

The chain couples TRBV7-9 to TRBJ2-2, with TRBD2 as a possible D gene (5 bases). The CDR3 covers 13 residues. Trimming shortened V by 9 bases and J by 4 bases, and 12 bases separated the two germline ends. Germline lookup yields CDR1 SEHNR and CDR2 FQNEAQ (reference sequence). CDR3 amino acids: CASNRGVTGELFF. Written as DNA, the CDR3 is TGTGCCAGTAATCGGGGAGTCACCGGGGAGCTGTTTTTT. The full variable domain, in which reference TRBV7-9 and TRBJ2-2 provide the parts outside the CDR3, is DTGVSQNPRHKITKRGQNVTFRCDPISEHNRLYWYRQTLGQGPEFLTYFQNEAQLEKSRLLSDRFSAERPKGSFSTLEIQRTEQGDSAMYLCASNRGVTGELFFGEGSRLTVL.

The genes are TRBV13 and TRBJ1-2, with TRBD1 as a possible D gene (5 bases). Per the germline V gene, CDR1 is PRHDT and CDR2 is FYEKMQ (reference sequence). The CDR3 has 13 residues. Trimming removed 9 bases at V and 4 bases at J, with 15 bases between. CDR3 nucleotide sequence: TGTGCCAGTTCCGACAGAGAGTTCTATGGCTACACCTTC. Its translation is CASSDREFYGYTF.

V gene TRBV18 combines with J gene TRBJ1-5, with no clear D. Per the germline V gene, CDR1 is KGHSH and CDR2 is LQKENI. V was cut by 3 bases and J by 6 bases, with 9 bases left in between. CDR3 length equals 13 residues. The DNA for the CDR3 is TGTGCCAGCTCACCGGCCCTAGCTCAGCCCCAGCATTTT. It is translated as CASSPALAQPQHF.

This clone was seen more than once but under ten times. The chain is built from TRBV18 and TRBJ1-5; 7 bases map to TRBD1. CDR1 KGHSH and CDR2 LQKENI come from the germline V gene. V was clipped by 4 bases and J by 1 base; unmatched bases: 10. The CDR3 spans 17 residues. CDR3 in amino acids: CASSRTGVDLSNQPQHF. DNA of the CDR3: TGTGCCAGCTCACGGACAGGAGTGGATCTCAGCAATCAGCCCCAGCATTTT.

The chain uses TRBV10-2 and TRBJ1-1; D remains ambiguous. The length of the CDR3 is 14 residues. Deletions cut 4 bases from V and 0 bases from J, with 9 bases between. CDR1 WSHSY and CDR2 SAAADI come from the germline V gene. CDR3 nucleotide sequence: TGCGCCAGCAGTGCGGGGTTCATGAACACTGAAGCTTTCTTT. Translating gives CASSAGFMNTEAFF.

The CDR3 is CASRATSGATDTQYF. For the CDR3, the DNA is TGCGCCAGCAGGGCGACTAGCGGGGCCACAGATACGCAGTATTTT. The chain is built from TRBV4-1 and TRBJ2-3, with TRBD2 identical over 11 bases. Losses at the gene ends were 6 bases for V and 2 bases for J; bases not matched to a gene: 4. The germline V gene encodes CDR1 MGHRA and CDR2 YSYEKL. The CDR3 consists of 15 residues.

The chain is built from TRBV2 and TRBJ1-2, with 7 bases identical to TRBD1. V lost 8 bases, J lost 8 bases, and 14 bases stayed unmatched. The CDR3 loop spans 14 amino acids. Germline-derived CDR1 and CDR2 are SNHLY and FYNNEI. The CDR3 region is CASLYRTGSGGYTF. CDR3 nucleotide sequence: TGTGCCAGCCTTTACAGGACAGGATCGGGGGGCTACACCTTC.

The V call is TRBV7-2, the J call TRBJ2-7, with TRBD2 as a possible D gene (6 bases). Germline lookup yields CDR1 SGHTA and CDR2 FQGNSA. Trimming stripped 3 bases from V and 0 bases from J, with 12 bases between. This CDR3 is built from 15 residues. The CDR3 bases are TGTGCCAGCAGCTTTAGGGACTCATCCTCCTACGAGCAGTACTTC. Translation gives CASSFRDSSSYEQYF.

The CDR3 region is CASRETSGPNTEAFF. CDR3 nucleotides: TGTGCCAGCAGGGAGACCTCTGGCCCGAACACTGAAGCTTTCTTT. The gene calls are TRBV9 and TRBJ1-1; the D is unclear. The length of the CDR3 is 15 residues. Trimming cost V 5 bases and J 1 base, with 15 bases left between them. Germline V gene data show CDR1 as SGDLS and CDR2 as YYNGEE.

The CDR3 protein is CASSLNSNYGYTF. The DNA of the CDR3 is TGCGCCAGCAGCTTGAACAGTAACTATGGCTACACCTTC. The rearrangement links TRBV5-1 to TRBJ1-2, with D hard to call. Trimming removed 1 base from V and 1 base from J, with 5 bases in between. Looked up from germline, CDR1 is SGHRS and CDR2 is YFSETQ. This CDR3 has 13 residues.

About this clone: One end of the junction fails to match germline, which may point to a read error. The chain uses TRBV30 and TRBJ2-3; the match to TRBD1 covers 8 bases. Germline CDR1 is GTSNPN and CDR2 is SVGIG (reference sequence). This CDR3 has 10 amino acids. CDR3 loop: CAWSLVTGGF. In DNA, the CDR3 is TGTGCCTGGAGTCTCGTTACAGGGGGTTTT.

The genes are TRBV6-8 and TRBJ1-5; TRBD1 is a possible D gene (5 bases). V lost 6 bases, J lost 11 bases, and 11 bases lay in between. The CDR3 is 11 amino acids. Germline CDR1 is MNHGY and CDR2 is SAAAGT. CDR3 loop: CASRFRASQHF. The CDR3 DNA follows: TGTGCCAGCAGATTCAGGGCTTCCCAGCATTTT.

For the CDR3, the DNA is TGTGCCAGCTCACCAGTCGGGCAGGGGGCAGGCTACACCTTC. This gives the protein CASSPVGQGAGYTF. This chain links TRBV18 with TRBJ1-2; 8 bases map to TRBD1. The CDR3 runs 14 residues. Germline CDR1 is KGHSH and CDR2 is LQKENI. V lost 2 bases to trimming and J lost 8 bases; unmatched junction nucleotides: 7.